The T cell receptor beta chain described here comes from a study of response to subunit inactivated influenza vaccine. Study-wide results and caveats: Authors suggested each seasonal influenza vaccination recruits few new T cells.

CDR3 length: 18 amino acids. J gave up 0 bases and V 0 bases, and 9 bases lay outside the gene matches. The germline V gene has CDR1 SGHRS and CDR2 YFSETQ. A single record per CDR3 protein comes from TCRdb applying MiXCR to the RT-PCR reads. The sample carries about 700,000 distinct CDR3 sequences, roughly 13% recorded once. Only a few counts were recorded for this clonotype. The antigen is unknown. V is TRBV5-1 and J is TRBJ2-3; the match to TRBD1 covers 8 bases. This specimen consisted of PBMCs from blood, obtained roughly 15 days before vaccination. This clonotype was sampled from a man between 45 and 60 years old who received an inactivated influenza vaccine. The CDR3 is CASSLAETGATSTDTQYF. In DNA, the CDR3 is TGCGCCAGCAGCTTGGCCGAGACAGGGGCCACTAGCACAGATACGCAGTATTTT.